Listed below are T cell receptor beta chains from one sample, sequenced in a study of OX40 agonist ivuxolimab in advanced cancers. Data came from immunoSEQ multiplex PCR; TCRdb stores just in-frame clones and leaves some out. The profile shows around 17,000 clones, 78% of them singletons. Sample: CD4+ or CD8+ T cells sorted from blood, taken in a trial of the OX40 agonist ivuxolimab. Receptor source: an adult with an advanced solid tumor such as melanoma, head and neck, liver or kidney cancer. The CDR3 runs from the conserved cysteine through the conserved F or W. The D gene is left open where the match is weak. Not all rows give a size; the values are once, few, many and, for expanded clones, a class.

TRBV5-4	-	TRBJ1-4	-	TGTGCCAGCAGCGCGAACAGGGCGCTTAATGAAAAACTGTTTTTT	CASSANRALNEKLFF
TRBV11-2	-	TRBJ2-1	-	TGTGCCAGCAGCTTAGTCTTTGGGGGGGAGCAGTTCTTC	CASSLVFGGEQFF
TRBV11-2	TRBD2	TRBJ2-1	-	TGTGCCAGCAGCCAATGGACTAGCCACAATGAGCAGTTCTTC	CASSQWTSHNEQFF
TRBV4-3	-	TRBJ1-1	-	TGCGCCAGCAGCCAAGACAGGAACACTGAAGCTTTCTTT	CASSQDRNTEAFF
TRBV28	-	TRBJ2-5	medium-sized	TGTGCCAGCAGTTTATCCCGCCGGGACCACGAGACCCAGTACTTC	CASSLSRRDHETQYF
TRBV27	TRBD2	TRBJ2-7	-	TGTGCCAGCAGCTCCGGGACTAGCGGGAGACCTTACTACGAGCAGTACTTC	CASSSGTSGRPYYEQYF
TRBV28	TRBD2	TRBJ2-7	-	TGTGCCAGCAGTCCTATAGGCCTAGCGGGAGTTGGCTCCTACGAGCAGTACTTC	CASSPIGLAGVGSYEQYF
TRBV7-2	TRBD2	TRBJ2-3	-	TGTGCCAGCAGCTTAGTTTACCTAGCGGGGGCCCCCACAGATACGCAGTATTTT	CASSLVYLAGAPTDTQYF
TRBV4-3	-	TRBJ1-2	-	TGCGCCAGCAGCCAGGAGGAGGGCTATGGCTACACCTTC	CASSQEEGYGYTF
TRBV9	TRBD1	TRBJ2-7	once	TGTGCCAGCAGCGTAGCAGGCGACAGGGCCTACGAGCAGTACTTC	CASSVAGDRAYEQYF
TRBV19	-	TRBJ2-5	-	TGTGCCAGTAGCGGGGACGGAGAAGAGACCCAGTACTTC	CASSGDGEETQYF
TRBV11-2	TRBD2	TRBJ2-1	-	TGTGCCAGCAGCTTAGGAGCGGGAGGTGAGCAGTTCTTC	CASSLGAGGEQFF
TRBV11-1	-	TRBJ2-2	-	TGTGCCAGCAGCTTAGGGCTTACCGAGCTGTTTTTT	CASSLGLTELFF
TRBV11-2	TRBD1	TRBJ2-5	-	TGTGCCAGCAGCTTTTCAGACAGGGGGCCAGAGACCCAGTACTTC	CASSFSDRGPETQYF
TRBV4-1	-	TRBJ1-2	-	TGCGCCAGCAGCCACAACACAGGGAACTATGGCTACACCTTC	CASSHNTGNYGYTF
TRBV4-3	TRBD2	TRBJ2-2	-	TGCGCCAGCAGCCAAGGACTAGCGGGGGGCCTGGGTTGGACCGGGGAGCTGTTTTTT	CASSQGLAGGLGWTGELFF
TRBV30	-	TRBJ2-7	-	TGTGCCCGGAGTTCCCTCCGGGACACCAAAACCTACGAGCAGTACTTC	CARSSLRDTKTYEQYF
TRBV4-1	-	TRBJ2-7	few	TGCGCCAGCAGCCAATACTACCTAAGTCCGGACACGGGCGGAGAGCAGTACTTC	CASSQYYLSPDTGGEQYF
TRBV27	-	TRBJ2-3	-	TGTGCCAGCGGGAAAGCTAGCACAGATACGCAGTATTTT	CASGKASTDTQYF
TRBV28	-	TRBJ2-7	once	TGTGCCAGCAGTTGGGACTTCCCGGCATCATACGAGCAGTACTTC	CASSWDFPASYEQYF
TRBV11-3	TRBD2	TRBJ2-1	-	TGTGCCAGCACAGGGACTAGCCCTGAGCAGTTCTTC	CASTGTSPEQFF
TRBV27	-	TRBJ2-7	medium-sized	TGTGCCAGCAGTCCCCTCCTCCGGGACAAGACCTACGAGCAGTACTTC	CASSPLLRDKTYEQYF
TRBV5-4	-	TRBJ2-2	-	TGTGCCAGCAGGCCCGGGGGCCCCGGGGAGCTGTTTTTT	CASRPGGPGELFF
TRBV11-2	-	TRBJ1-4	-	TGTGCCAGCAGCTTCGGAGGGGGAAGTGAAAAACTGTTTTTT	CASSFGGGSEKLFF
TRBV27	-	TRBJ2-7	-	TGTGCCAGCAGTTTAACCGGGATCCTGGGCGGGCAGTACTTC	CASSLTGILGGQYF
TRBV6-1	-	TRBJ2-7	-	TGTGCCAGCAGCCCCCGGGGCCGAGCCTACGAGCAGTACTTC	CASSPRGRAYEQYF
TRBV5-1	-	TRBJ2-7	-	TGCGCCAGCAGAGTGACTAGCTCCTACGAGCAGTACTTC	CASRVTSSYEQYF
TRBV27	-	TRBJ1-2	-	TGTGCCAGCAGTAGGGGGGGCTATGGCTACACCTTC	CASSRGGYGYTF
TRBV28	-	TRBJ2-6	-	TGTGCCAGCAGTTATGAGTACACCGACTACTCTGGGGCCAACGTCCTGACTTTC	CASSYEYTDYSGANVLTF
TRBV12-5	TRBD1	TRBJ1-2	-	TGTGCTAGTGGTTTGGCGGCGACAGGGGGCGAAGGCTACACCTTC	CASGLAATGGEGYTF
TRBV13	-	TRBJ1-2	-	TGTGCCAGCAGCTTAGCCGGAGGCGACTATGGCTACACCTTC	CASSLAGGDYGYTF
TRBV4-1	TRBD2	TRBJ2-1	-	TGCGCCAGCAGCCAAGAGGATGGACTAGCGAACTCCTACAATGAGCAGTTCTTC	CASSQEDGLANSYNEQFF
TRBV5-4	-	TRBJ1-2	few	TGTGCCAGCAGCTTGATGGGTATGAGCTACACCTTC	CASSLMGMSYTF
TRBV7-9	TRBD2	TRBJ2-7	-	TGTGCCAGCAGCTCCGGGACTAGCGGGAACTACGAGCAGTACTTC	CASSSGTSGNYEQYF
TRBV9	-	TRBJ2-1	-	TGTGCCAGCAGCCCGTCGAGAGCGGAGCAGTTCTTC	CASSPSRAEQFF
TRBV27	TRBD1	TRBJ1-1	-	TGTGCCAGCAGTTCCCCGGGACAGGGGAAGACTGAAGCTTTCTTT	CASSSPGQGKTEAFF
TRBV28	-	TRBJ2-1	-	TGTGCCAGCAGTTTATGGGAGGACGGCAGCAATGAGCAGTTCTTC	CASSLWEDGSNEQFF
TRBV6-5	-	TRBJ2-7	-	TGTGCCAGCAGCCAGACAGGGAGGCGTCACGAGCAGTACTTC	CASSQTGRRHEQYF
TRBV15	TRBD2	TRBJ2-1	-	TGTGCCACCAGCGGGCCTGGGACTAGCGGGAGGGCTAGCAATGAGCAGTTCTTC	CATSGPGTSGRASNEQFF
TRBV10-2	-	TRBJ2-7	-	TGCGCCAGCAGTGAGTCGGGGGGGCCCTCCTACGAGCAGTACTTC	CASSESGGPSYEQYF
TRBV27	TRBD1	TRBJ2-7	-	TGTGCCAGCAGTCCCCGGGACAGAAAAGAGCAGTACTTC	CASSPRDRKEQYF
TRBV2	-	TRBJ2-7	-	TGTGCCAGCAGTGAAGCGGGACGGTCAAGCTCCTACGAGCAGTACTTC	CASSEAGRSSSYEQYF
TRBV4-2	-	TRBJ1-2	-	TGTGCCAGCAGCCAGGGCATGGGCGAAATCTACACCTTC	CASSQGMGEIYTF
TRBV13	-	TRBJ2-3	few	TGTGCCAGCAGCTTTCGGTCTACGCAGTATTTT	CASSFRSTQYF
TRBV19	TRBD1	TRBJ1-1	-	TGTGCCAGTAGCGTTCCGACAGGGATGAACACTGAAGCTTTCTTT	CASSVPTGMNTEAFF
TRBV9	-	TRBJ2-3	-	TGTGCCAGCAGCGCGCCGGATGTAACGCACACAGATACGCAGTATTTT	CASSAPDVTHTDTQYF
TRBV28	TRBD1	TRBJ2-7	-	TGTGCCAGCAGTTTCCTATGGACAGGGAGCCCTACTGAGCAGTACTTC	CASSFLWTGSPTEQYF
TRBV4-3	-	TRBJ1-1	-	TGCGCCAGCAGCCAGGTTACTGGACAGGAAGCTTTCTTT	CASSQVTGQEAFF